The rows below give T cell receptor beta chains drawn from one sample of a study of blood T cell repertoires in COVID-19. Data came from immunoSEQ multiplex PCR; TCRdb stores just in-frame clones and leaves some out. The sample lists nearly 250,000 clones, roughly 88% occurring once. The sample was PBMCs or T cells enriched from blood (not recorded which). All receptors come from a woman between 50 and 59 years old who had recovered from COVID-19. The CDR3 runs from the conserved cysteine through the conserved F or W. D genes are given only for firm matches. Part of the rows lack a size; the others show once, few, many or a class for expanded clones.

J: TRBJ2-7; size: .; D: TRBD1; V: TRBV4-2; DNA: TGTGCCAGCAGCCAAGAGCACAGGGGGATCTCCGAGCAGTACTTC; CDR3: CASSQEHRGISEQYF
J: TRBJ1-6; size: .; D: .; V: TRBV18; DNA: TGTGCCAGCTCACCCGAGACAACTAATTCACCCCTCCACTTT; CDR3: CASSPETTNSPLHF
J: TRBJ1-2; size: .; D: .; V: TRBV9; DNA: TGTGCCAGCAGCGTAGCAGGGAACTATGGCTACACCTTC; CDR3: CASSVAGNYGYTF
J: TRBJ2-7; size: .; D: .; V: TRBV20-1; DNA: TGCAGTGCTAGGGGAGCGCGGGAGCAGTACTTC; CDR3: CSARGAREQYF
J: TRBJ1-5; size: .; D: TRBD1; V: TRBV19; DNA: TGTGCCAGTAGTAGGCAGGGGGGTCAGCCCCAGCATTTT; CDR3: CASSRQGGQPQHF
J: TRBJ1-5; size: .; D: .; V: TRBV5-6; DNA: TGTGCCAGCAGCTTACGGAGAACCAATCAGCCCCAGCATTTT; CDR3: CASSLRRTNQPQHF
J: TRBJ1-4; size: .; D: TRBD1; V: TRBV30; DNA: TGTGCCTGGAGTGTGGGACAGTTAACTAATGAAAAACTGTTTTTT; CDR3: CAWSVGQLTNEKLFF
J: TRBJ2-7; size: .; D: TRBD2; V: TRBV4-3; DNA: TGCGCCAGCAGCCAAGTGGTAGCGGGAGGGGACGAGCAGTACTTC; CDR3: CASSQVVAGGDEQYF
J: TRBJ2-1; size: .; D: TRBD2; V: TRBV6-5; DNA: TGTGCCAGCAGTTACTCGAAGGCTAGCGGGACGGATGAGCAGTTCTTC; CDR3: CASSYSKASGTDEQFF
J: TRBJ1-1; size: .; D: TRBD1; V: TRBV24-1; DNA: TGTGCCACCAGTGATTACAGGGGACAGCAAGCTTTCTTT; CDR3: CATSDYRGQQAFF
J: TRBJ1-6; size: .; D: TRBD1; V: TRBV6-5; DNA: TGTGCCAGCAATCGGGACAGGGGGGTAGGGTCCCTCCACTTT; CDR3: CASNRDRGVGSLHF
J: TRBJ1-1; size: .; D: TRBD1; V: TRBV6-4; DNA: TGTGCCAGCAGCCTAACAGGGGACACTGAAGCTTTCTTT; CDR3: CASSLTGDTEAFF
J: TRBJ2-2; size: few; D: TRBD2; V: TRBV24-1; DNA: TGTGCCACCAGTGACTCATCTAGCGGGGCGATCACCGGGGAGCTGTTTTTT; CDR3: CATSDSSSGAITGELFF
J: TRBJ2-3; size: .; D: TRBD2; V: TRBV11-3; DNA: TGTGCCAGCAGACGTACTAGCGGGGGGAATACAGATACGCAGTATTTT; CDR3: CASRRTSGGNTDTQYF
J: TRBJ1-3; size: once; D: .; V: TRBV7-2; DNA: TGTGCCAGCAGTTTGCAGAATTACCGAAACACCATATATTTT; CDR3: CASSLQNYRNTIYF
J: TRBJ2-7; size: few; D: .; V: TRBV6-5; DNA: TGTGCCAGCACCAACTCGGGCGTCGAGGGCGAGTACTTC; CDR3: CASTNSGVEGEYF
J: TRBJ2-2; size: few; D: TRBD1; V: TRBV19; DNA: TGTGCCAGTGGGACCGGGACAGTTACCGGGGAGCTGTTTTTT; CDR3: CASGTGTVTGELFF
J: TRBJ2-3; size: .; D: .; V: TRBV11-3; DNA: TGTGCCAGCAGCTTAGATCCTCCCCCCGGGGATACGCAGTATTTT; CDR3: CASSLDPPPGDTQYF
J: TRBJ1-6; size: .; D: TRBD1; V: TRBV7-2; DNA: TGTGCCAGCAGCTTTGGGACAGGGGTTTCACCCCTCCACTTT; CDR3: CASSFGTGVSPLHF
J: TRBJ2-3; size: .; D: .; V: TRBV3-1/TRBV3-2; DNA: TGTGCCAGCAGCCAAGAAAGCCCAAACGGCGGGGACCTCGGCACAGATACGCAGTATTTT; CDR3: CASSQESPNGGDLGTDTQYF
J: TRBJ1-4; size: once; D: TRBD1; V: TRBV19; DNA: TGTGCCAGTAGGCAGTCCGGGACAGGGAGTGAAAAACTGTTTTTT; CDR3: CASRQSGTGSEKLFF
J: TRBJ2-1; size: .; D: TRBD2; V: TRBV10-2; DNA: TGCGCCAGCAGCGGGAGGCAGCCGGCAGCGTACAATGAGCAGTTCTTC; CDR3: CASSGRQPAAYNEQFF
J: TRBJ1-1; size: .; D: .; V: TRBV7-2; DNA: TGTGCCAGCAGCTTAGATATGTGGAGGGCTGAAGCTTTCTTT; CDR3: CASSLDMWRAEAFF
J: TRBJ2-1; size: .; D: .; V: TRBV6-7; DNA: TGTGCCAGCATGGGGGGGGGCCCCTACAAGTTCTTC; CDR3: CASMGGGPYKFF
J: TRBJ1-3; size: .; D: .; V: TRBV9; DNA: TGTGCCAGCAGCGTAGCTGAGCGGGGTCCGTACGGAAACACCATATATTTT; CDR3: CASSVAERGPYGNTIYF
J: TRBJ2-5; size: .; D: .; V: TRBV11-3; DNA: TGTGCCAGCAGCTTAGGGGGGGACCCCACCGGGGAGACCCAGTACTTC; CDR3: CASSLGGDPTGETQYF
J: TRBJ1-5; size: once; D: .; V: TRBV27; DNA: TGTGCCAGCAGGACAAGACAGGGCAATCAGCCCCAGCATTTT; CDR3: CASRTRQGNQPQHF
J: TRBJ2-7; size: .; D: TRBD1; V: TRBV30; DNA: TGTGCCTGGATTGACAGGGGCACCTACGAGCAGTACTTC; CDR3: CAWIDRGTYEQYF
J: TRBJ1-3; size: .; D: .; V: TRBV15; DNA: TGTGCCACCAGCAGAGATAGGCGGTCCGGAAACACCATATATTTT; CDR3: CATSRDRRSGNTIYF
J: TRBJ2-5; size: .; D: TRBD1; V: TRBV4-2; DNA: TGTGCCAGCAGCCAAGGGGACAGGGGGTTTGAGACCCAGTACTTC; CDR3: CASSQGDRGFETQYF
J: TRBJ2-3; size: .; D: TRBD2; V: TRBV28; DNA: TGTGCCAGCAGCAGCCCAGCGGGAGTGTGGACAGATACGCAGTATTTT; CDR3: CASSSPAGVWTDTQYF
J: TRBJ2-1; size: .; D: TRBD2; V: TRBV28; DNA: TGTGCCAGCAGATCCGGGACTAGCGGGAACTGGGTAGGTTCCTACAATGAGCAGTTCTTC; CDR3: CASRSGTSGNWVGSYNEQFF
J: TRBJ1-4; size: .; D: .; V: TRBV4-2; DNA: TGTGCCAGCAGCCAAGTCCTAGGGGGAGTCTGGGAAAAACTGTTTTTT; CDR3: CASSQVLGGVWEKLFF
J: TRBJ1-1; size: few; D: .; V: TRBV4-1; DNA: TGCGCCAGCAGCCAAGTTGGAGTACCTGAAGCTTTCTTT; CDR3: CASSQVGVPEAFF
J: TRBJ1-1; size: .; D: .; V: TRBV13; DNA: TGTGCCAGCAGCCGGCTGGGGGGGAACACTGAAGCTTTCTTT; CDR3: CASSRLGGNTEAFF
J: TRBJ1-4; size: .; D: .; V: TRBV6-5; DNA: TGTGCCAGCAGCGTCGACCCAAGAGGTGAAAAACTGTTTTTT; CDR3: CASSVDPRGEKLFF
J: TRBJ2-1; size: .; D: .; V: TRBV28; DNA: TGTGCCAGCAGGGCGGGGGCGGTGTACAATGAGCAGTTCTTC; CDR3: CASRAGAVYNEQFF
J: TRBJ1-4; size: .; D: TRBD1; V: TRBV19; DNA: TGTGCCAGTAGTCTCCGGGGACAGGGAGGGTATGAAAAACTGTTTTTT; CDR3: CASSLRGQGGYEKLFF
J: TRBJ1-2; size: .; D: .; V: TRBV2; DNA: TGTGCCACAATTGACAGGCACTATGGCTACACCTTC; CDR3: CATIDRHYGYTF
J: TRBJ1-5; size: .; D: .; V: TRBV10-3; DNA: TGTGCCGCGAGAGGGAATAGCAATCAGCCCCAGCATTTT; CDR3: CAARGNSNQPQHF
J: TRBJ1-3; size: .; D: .; V: TRBV15; DNA: TGTGCCACCAGCAGAGACACAGGGACTGGAAACACCATATATTTT; CDR3: CATSRDTGTGNTIYF
J: TRBJ2-7; size: .; D: .; V: TRBV7-2; DNA: TGTGCCAGCAGCCCCCAGTACGAGCAGTACTTC; CDR3: CASSPQYEQYF
J: TRBJ2-7; size: .; D: TRBD2; V: TRBV4-3; DNA: TGCGCCAGCAGCCAATCTCGGGCGGGAGGGTCCTACGAGCAGTACTTC; CDR3: CASSQSRAGGSYEQYF
J: TRBJ2-7; size: .; D: TRBD2; V: TRBV2; DNA: TGTGCCAGCAGTGTAGCGGGAGGGCCCTACGAGCAGTACTTC; CDR3: CASSVAGGPYEQYF
J: TRBJ1-1; size: .; D: .; V: TRBV7-9; DNA: TGTGCCAGCAGCTTACTAGTTTCGAACACTGAAGCTTTCTTT; CDR3: CASSLLVSNTEAFF
J: TRBJ2-6; size: .; D: TRBD1; V: TRBV4-1; DNA: TGCGCCAGCAGCCATGGACAGGGCTCTGGGGCCAACGTCCTGACTTTC; CDR3: CASSHGQGSGANVLTF
J: TRBJ2-1; size: .; D: TRBD2; V: TRBV2; DNA: TGTGCCAGCAGGGGACTATCGGATGAGCAGTTCTTC; CDR3: CASRGLSDEQFF
J: TRBJ1-6; size: .; D: .; V: TRBV28; DNA: TGTGCCAGCAGCATGGCGGATTATCCCTACTATAATTCACCCCTCCACTTT; CDR3: CASSMADYPYYNSPLHF
J: TRBJ1-5; size: once; D: .; V: TRBV30; DNA: TGTGCCTGGGCCCAACTTAGCAATCAGCCCCAGCATTTT; CDR3: CAWAQLSNQPQHF
J: TRBJ2-7; size: .; D: .; V: TRBV7-6; DNA: TGTGCCAGCAGCCCGCCCCGTTGGACAGCTTCCTACGAGCAGTACTTC; CDR3: CASSPPRWTASYEQYF
J: TRBJ1-1; size: .; D: .; V: TRBV30; DNA: TGTGCCTGGAGTCCACCAGGGGTGAACACTGAAGCTTTCTTT; CDR3: CAWSPPGVNTEAFF
J: TRBJ1-1; size: .; D: TRBD1; V: TRBV6-2/TRBV6-3; DNA: TGTGCCAGCAGTTACTTCCCCGGGACAGGGGGTGAAGCTTTCTTT; CDR3: CASSYFPGTGGEAFF
J: TRBJ2-3; size: .; D: TRBD1; V: TRBV7-9; DNA: TGTGCCAGCAGCCCGGGACAGGGGGCCGGAGATACGCAGTATTTT; CDR3: CASSPGQGAGDTQYF
J: TRBJ1-2; size: .; D: .; V: TRBV18; DNA: TGTGCCAGCTCAAGGGACCGTGCGGCGACTAGTTATGGCTACACCTTC; CDR3: CASSRDRAATSYGYTF
J: TRBJ2-3; size: .; D: .; V: TRBV10-2; DNA: TGCGCCAGCAGTGATCTCCACCCGGGGGATACGCAGTATTTT; CDR3: CASSDLHPGDTQYF
J: TRBJ1-2; size: .; D: TRBD1; V: TRBV6-5; DNA: TGTGCCAGCAGTTACTTTACACAGGGGTCCGGCTACACCTTC; CDR3: CASSYFTQGSGYTF
J: TRBJ1-5; size: few; D: .; V: TRBV4-1; DNA: TGCGCCAGCAGCCAAGCCCGGGGGGTGGGCAGCAATCAGCCCCAGCATTTT; CDR3: CASSQARGVGSNQPQHF
J: TRBJ1-5; size: .; D: TRBD1; V: TRBV5-6; DNA: TGTGCCAGCAGCTTGGCCGGGACAGGGGGTAATCAGCCCCAGCATTTT; CDR3: CASSLAGTGGNQPQHF
J: TRBJ1-4; size: .; D: .; V: TRBV11-2; DNA: TGTGCCAGCAGGTCGCCAGGGTCAACTAATGAAAAACTGTTTTTT; CDR3: CASRSPGSTNEKLFF
J: TRBJ1-2; size: .; D: .; V: TRBV7-9; DNA: TGTGCCAGCAGCCCGGGGGGGACCTATGGCTACACCTTC; CDR3: CASSPGGTYGYTF